This TCR beta chain was sequenced for a study of T cell changes during pregnancy in multiple sclerosis. TCRdb's copy holds only in-frame clones and misses some; the assay was immunoSEQ multiplex PCR. This sample yields around 70,000 clones, of which roughly 92% are seen a single time; approximately 2.4% belongs to the top ten. This CDR3 is 14 amino acids long. Germline lookup yields CDR1 PRHDT and CDR2 FYEKMQ (reference sequence). Trimming took 5 bases from V and 0 from J; bases not matched to a gene: 2. The chain links TRBV13 to TRBJ2-7; 9 nucleotides match TRBD2. Sequenced here: peripheral blood, sampled before pregnancy. The clonotype was recovered from a female donor with multiple sclerosis, enrolled in a pregnancy study. Here the CDR3 reads CASSNSGSSYEQYF. CDR3 in DNA: TGTGCCAGCAGCAATAGCGGGAGCTCCTACGAGCAGTACTTC. Variable domain in full (rest from reference TRBV13 and TRBJ2-7): AAGVIQSPRHLIKEKRETATLKCYPIPRHDTVYWYQQGPGQDPQFLISFYEKMQSDKGSIPDRFSAQQFSDYHSELNMSSLELGDSALYFCASSNSGSSYEQYFGPGTRLTVT.